The clone carrying this TCR beta chain was seen only a few times. Its specificity is unknown. The evidence that diagnosis relied on was clinical symptoms, serum thyroxine, TRAb, thyroid ultrasound and orbital computed tomography. What supplied the PBMCs was roughly 11 ml of fresh peripheral blood. This sample is part of a study of Graves' ophthalmopathy and Graves' hyperthyroidism. Study-wide points: Ophthalmopathy progression was predicted with approximately 68% sensitivity and about 72% specificity. The majority of expanded thyroid clonotypes above 0.001 frequency also occurred in blood.

The CDR3 loop spans 14 amino acids. Germline V gives CDR1 MDHEN, CDR2 SYDVKM. J lost 3 bases, V lost 4 bases, and 3 bases had no gene match. TCR beta CDR3 regions were amplified from RNA transcripts. A first-round RT-PCR used HTBI primers, followed by a second-round multiplex PCR. TCRdb fed the multiplex PCR reads into MiXCR, producing one record per CDR3 protein. The sample records roughly 500,000 distinct CDR3 sequences, approximately 15% being singletons. This chain links TRBV28 with TRBJ1-5, with 7 bases matching TRBD1. The sample taken for sequencing was blood. The source is a woman aged 25 to 45 with Graves' ophthalmopathy. In DNA form, the CDR3 reads TGTGCCAGCAGTTGGGGACAGTTCAATCAGCCCCAGCATTTT. This gives the protein CASSWGQFNQPQHF.